The sequence of this T cell receptor (beta chain) was determined in a study of chemoradiotherapy in HPV16-positive cancers. Whole-study context: Candidate HPV-specific T-cell clones and common TCR motifs came from functional assays in two HPV16-positive patients.

Repeated repertoire sampling spanned the course of chemoradiotherapy. General study findings and limits: During treatment, candidate HPV-specific clones and E7-related motifs expanded in tumor. For HPV16-positive patients, expanding HPV-responsive T cells associated with longer recurrence-free survival.

Details on this clone: The antigen remains undetermined.

The CDR3 has 15 amino acids. Germline trimming cut 1 base from V and 5 bases from J; bases unmatched to any gene: 3. In germline, CDR1 is LGHNA, CDR2 YNFKEQ. Profiling relied on immunoSEQ multiplex PCR, and the TCRdb table lists in-frame clones only, not all of them. Found here are roughly 6,800 clones, 70% to 80% of them singletons; the top ten hold 5% to 6.5%. The TCR comes from a human donor with HPV-associated anogenital cancer. The rearrangement uses TRBV4-2 and TRBJ2-5; 11 bases align to TRBD1. Sequences were derived from tumor tissue, sampled from a patient who underwent chemoradiotherapy. The CDR3 DNA sequence: TGTGCCAGCAGCCAAGTAGGACAGGGGGCGGAGACCCAGTACTTC. It encodes CASSQVGQGAETQYF.